This T cell receptor beta chain was obtained from a study of CD8 T cells in Susac syndrome. Background on the study: Blood was drawn from patients with Susac syndrome. At that point, they were therapy-naive, on corticosteroids, or on intravenous immunoglobulin alone.

Reverse transcription used about 0.45 to 1 ug RNA and random hexamers. TCRdb re-analysed the immunoSEQ multiplex PCR reads in MiXCR, keeping a single row per CDR3 protein. The sample has over 150,000 distinct CDR3 sequences, 85% to 95% seen once; the top ten hold 0.099%. The CDR3 loop spans 11 amino acids. Trimming removed 4 bases from V and 10 bases from J, with 11 bases in between. The V gene's germline CDR1 is SQVTM and CDR2 ANQGSEA. This receptor was identified in a human donor with Susac syndrome. The chain uses TRBV29-1 and TRBJ2-1; either TRBD1 or TRBD2 may fit D (5 bases each). Sample: CD4+ T cells from PBMCs. The CDR3 protein is CSVGGRGEQFF. For the CDR3, the DNA is TGCAGCGTTGGGGGACGGGGAGAGCAGTTCTTC.